The source of this T cell receptor (beta chain) is a study of technical replicates of blood from several donors. J lost 0 bases, V lost 4 bases, and 8 bases had no gene match. CDR1 is SNHLY, CDR2 FYNNEI, per germline. The length of the CDR3 is 16 residues. The method was immunoSEQ multiplex PCR; TCRdb's version includes in-frame clones alone and lacks a portion of them. The table has 65,000 to 90,000 clones, roughly 90% seen once. The clonotype comes from a human donor in good health. The chain couples TRBV2 to TRBJ2-7; 8 bases are shared with TRBD2. Sequenced input: T cells isolated from PBMCs. The CDR3 nucleotides are TGTGCCAGCAGTGGGGCGGGGACTAGTGGCTCCTACGAGCAGTACTTC. As protein: CASSGAGTSGSYEQYF.